This T cell receptor beta chain originates from a study of blood T cells in healthy people across ages. Study findings and constraints: A roughly linear age-dependent decrease characterized TCR beta diversity per million T cells. For the donors, CMV status was unknown and possibly confounded expanded clonotype changes. PBMCs that were unsorted prevented a conclusive naive versus antigen-experienced comparison. More naive CD4+ cells and higher diversity marked long-lived donors relative to aged donors.

The CDR3 has 14 residues. V shed 5 bases, J shed 1 base, and the junction held 6 bases outside the gene matches. CDR1 and CDR2 from the germline V gene are SGHRS and YFSETQ. A second PCR, run for about 7 to 11 cycles, used a sample-barcoded 5' primer plus a J-beta primer mix. A single record per CDR3 protein comes from TCRdb applying MiXCR to the 5' RACE reads. The data contain about 290,000 distinct CDR3 sequences, 25% to 30% of them singletons. A remark on this clonotype: The antigen remains unidentified.

The source is a woman between 65 and 79 years old in good health. The sample was blood. This chain links TRBV5-1 with TRBJ2-7; 7 bases map to TRBD1. The CDR3 here is CASSSGQPSYEQYF. CDR3 DNA: TGCGCCAGCAGTTCGGGACAGCCATCCTACGAGCAGTACTTC.